The TCR beta chain under discussion was sequenced for a study of cytomegalovirus exposure and HLA in healthy donors. Regarding this clone: Its cognate antigen is unknown.

Amplification used 60 Vbeta primers and 13 Jbeta primers. Study processing details: Per a later analysis, the number of unique TCR beta chains was around 80 million, of which 9 million to 14 million were shared. Sequencing was performed with immunoSEQ multiplex PCR; in TCRdb, only in-frame clones are kept and a portion is missing. The V and J calls and the clone size are those of that table, but D and trimming were determined from the DNA. The sample lists around 130,000 clones; nearly 90% were seen once. This CDR3 contains 17 residues. The V segment lost 0 bases and the J segment 9 bases; nucleotides outside the gene matches: 8. CDR1 SGDLS and CDR2 YYNGEE come from the germline V gene. Study-level points and caveats: Earlier results showed most TCR beta V segments being productive about 90% or about 30% of the time. The investigators catalogued 150 to 200 TCR beta chains as cytomegalovirus-associated. Evidence from a later analysis indicated that most CMV-associated TCR beta chains looked HLA-restricted.

This chain joins TRBV9 and TRBJ2-1; 14 bases match TRBD2. This sequence originates from a woman in her thirties or forties in good health and CMV-seronegative. Material for sequencing was PBMCs. DNA for the CDR3: TGTGCCAGCAGCGTAGCCCTCGGACTAGCGGGAGGAACTGAGCAGTTCTTC. This codes for CASSVALGLAGGTEQFF.